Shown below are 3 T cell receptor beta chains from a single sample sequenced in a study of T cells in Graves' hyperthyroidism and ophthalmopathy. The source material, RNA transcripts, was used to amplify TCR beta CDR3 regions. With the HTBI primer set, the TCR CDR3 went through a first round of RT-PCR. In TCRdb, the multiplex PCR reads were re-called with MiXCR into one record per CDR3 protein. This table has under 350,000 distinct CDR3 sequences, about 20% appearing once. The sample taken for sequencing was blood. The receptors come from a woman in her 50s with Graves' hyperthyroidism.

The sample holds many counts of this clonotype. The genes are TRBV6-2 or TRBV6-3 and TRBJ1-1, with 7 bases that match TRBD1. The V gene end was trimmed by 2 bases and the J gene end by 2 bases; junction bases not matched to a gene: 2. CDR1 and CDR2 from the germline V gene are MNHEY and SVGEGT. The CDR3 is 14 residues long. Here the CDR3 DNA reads TGTGCCAGCAGTTACCGGGACAGTAACACTGAAGCTTTCTTT. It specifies CASSYRDSNTEAFF.

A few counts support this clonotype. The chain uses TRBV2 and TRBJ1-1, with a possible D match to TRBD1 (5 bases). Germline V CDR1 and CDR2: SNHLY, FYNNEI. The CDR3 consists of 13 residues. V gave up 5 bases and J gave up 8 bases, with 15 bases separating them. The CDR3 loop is CASSLGPGGEAFF. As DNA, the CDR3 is TGTGCCAGCAGTTTGGGGCCGGGGGGAGAAGCTTTCTTT.

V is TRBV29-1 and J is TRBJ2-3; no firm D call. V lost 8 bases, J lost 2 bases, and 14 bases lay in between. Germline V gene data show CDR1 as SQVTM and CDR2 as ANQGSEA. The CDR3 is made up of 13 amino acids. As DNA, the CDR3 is TGCAGCTCCTGGGCCCCCTTCACAGATACGCAGTATTTT. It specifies CSSWAPFTDTQYF.